This entry is about one TCR beta chain. The data stem from a study of neurological immune-mediated disorders. In germline, CDR1 is DFQATT, CDR2 SNEGSKA (reference sequence). Trimming took 7 bases from V and 0 from J, leaving 15 bases between them. CDR3 length: 14 amino acids. A 10-nucleotide random UMI tagged transcripts in template-switch 5'RACE cDNA synthesis. TCRdb used MiXCR to reprocess the 5' RACE reads, holding one entry per CDR3 protein. The sample lists some 66,000 distinct CDR3 sequences, 4.5% to 5.5% occurring once. This chain connects TRBV20-1 to TRBJ2-5, with D unresolved. The sequence was obtained from a man aged 25 to 40 with multiple sclerosis. The sample consisted of PBMCs. CDR3 residues: CSVSHRKYQETQYF. The CDR3 DNA sequence: TGCAGTGTTAGCCACAGAAAGTACCAAGAGACCCAGTACTTC.